This TCR beta chain was sequenced for a study of CD8+CD57+ T cells in acquired aplastic anemia. Background on the study: Healthy donor sequencing depth: some 10 million CD4+, under 12 million CD8+ reads.

This clonotype showed up many times. Trimming stripped 0 bases from V and 1 base from J, with 12 bases between. Germline V gene sequence: CDR1 LGHNT, CDR2 FRNRAP. The CDR3 is made up of 16 amino acids. Researchers used genomic DNA as the template to profile TCR beta VDJ and CDR3. In TCRdb, the reads were re-called with MiXCR into one record per CDR3 protein. The top ten hold 4% of the sample, which has 400,000 to 500,000 distinct CDR3 sequences, about two thirds seen once. Sequenced sample: sorted CD4+, CD8+, or CD8+CD57+ T cells (not recorded which) from PBMCs. The origin of this receptor is a human donor in good health, serving as a control. V is TRBV12-5 and J is TRBJ1-1, with D unresolved. The CDR3 reads CASGLVLSAGNTEAFF. DNA of the CDR3: TGTGCTAGTGGTTTGGTCCTTTCGGCAGGGAACACTGAAGCTTTCTTT.